This TCR beta chain was found in a study of graft-versus-host responses after intestinal transplantation. Across the study: Transplants were multivisceral, liver-intestinal, or isolated intestinal.

Assay: immunoSEQ multiplex PCR; the TCRdb copy retains only in-frame clones and omits some. The sample includes some 45,000 clones, about 91% of them seen just once. V was trimmed by 5 bases and J by 8 bases, leaving 15 bases between them. The germline gives CDR1 MGHDK, CDR2 SYGVNS. The CDR3 totals 13 residues. The V gene is TRBV25-1, the J gene TRBJ1-2, with a possible D match to TRBD1 (6 bases). The TCR originated in a human patient who received an intestinal transplant, so some T cells may come from the graft donor. The specimen was PBMCs, collected 524 days after transplant. Here the CDR3 reads CASSTGIFLGYTF. CDR3 in DNA: TGTGCCAGCAGTACAGGGATTTTTCTAGGCTACACCTTC.